This TCR beta chain was documented in a study of T-cell reconstitution after alpha-beta-depleted transplantation in children. Notes on this clonotype: Antigen specificity is unknown.

During its preparation, the TCRbeta library received unique molecular identifiers. Each CDR3 protein is one row after TCRdb ran MiXCR on the PCR reads. This sample has 600,000 to 800,000 distinct CDR3 sequences, with around 14% found just once. Study-wide results and limits: Day-60 TCRbeta diversity that was high in some patients was derived from surviving recipient T cells and thymic progenitors.

This CDR3 spans 13 amino acids. Trimming cost V 6 bases and J 3 bases; bases outside gene matches: 3. The germline V gene has CDR1 MNHEY and CDR2 SMNVEV (reference sequence). The chain carries TRBV27 and TRBJ1-2; 8 nucleotides match TRBD1. This clonotype originated in a girl aged 2-9 years with congenital amegakaryocytic thrombocytopenia, due to receive a stem cell transplant. Sequencing was performed on PBMCs, taken before TCRalphabeta/CD19-depleted stem cell transplant. The CDR3 DNA reads as TGTGCCAGCAGACTGACAGGGGACTATGGCTACACCTTC. It translates to CASRLTGDYGYTF.